These 21 T cell receptor beta chains were sequenced from one sample in a study of blood T cell repertoires in COVID-19 (dated by TCRdb to 2020 to 2022). The library came from the immunoSEQ multiplex PCR assay. The clones in this table, taken by TCRdb from immuneACCESS, are in-frame only. Not every clone is retained; where verified, under half of the shortfall comes from an unresolved V gene, and the cause of the rest is unknown. The sample records about 670,000 clones, about 87% of which are singletons. Around 0.3% of the sample lies in the top ten. Source material: peripheral blood. Source of these receptors: a woman between 18 and 29 years old with acute or convalescent COVID-19.

V and J are TRBV9 and TRBJ2-1, with D possibly matching TRBD2 (6 bases). Looked up from germline, CDR1 is SGDLS and CDR2 is YYNGEE. CDR3 length: 13 amino acids. V lost 8 bases to trimming and J lost 1 base, with 10 bases between them. Written as DNA, the CDR3 is TGTGCCAGTACAGCGGGTTCCTACAATGAGCAGTTCTTC. Protein product: CASTAGSYNEQFF.

Only a few counts were recorded for this clone. This sequence joins TRBV30 and TRBJ1-5, with D hard to call. Per germline, CDR1 GTSNPN and CDR2 SVGIG (reference sequence). Trimming took off 2 bases at V and 6 bases at J, with 14 bases between the two ends. The CDR3 extends over 14 amino acids. The DNA for the CDR3 is TGTGCCTGGAGTTGGAATTTAGCGAGTCAGCCCCAGCATTTT. Translated, it gives CAWSWNLASQPQHF.

The chain is built from TRBV19 and TRBJ1-1; D unclear. Germline values: CDR1 LNHDA, CDR2 SQIVND (reference sequence). This CDR3 region has 13 residues. V was trimmed by 5 bases and J by 4 bases, leaving 11 bases between them. Here the CDR3 DNA reads TGTGCCAGTAGTGCCGCGCGGGGCACTGAAGCTTTCTTT. This encodes CASSAARGTEAFF.

The chain uses TRBV7-8 and TRBJ2-2, with 8 bases matching TRBD1. J lost 5 bases, V lost 7 bases, and 12 bases had no gene match. The CDR3 is 16 residues long. Germline V CDR1 and CDR2: SGHVS, FQNEAQ. The CDR3 protein is CASTLPGQGWTGELFF. The CDR3 DNA is TGTGCCAGCACCCTACCCGGACAGGGCTGGACCGGGGAGCTGTTTTTT.

The chain carries TRBV6-2 or TRBV6-3 and TRBJ1-2, with D maybe TRBD1 (5 bases). CDR3 size: 12 residues. The ends were cut back, 2 bases at V and 6 bases at J, with 7 bases in the middle. The germline V gene encodes CDR1 MNHEY and CDR2 SVGEGT. CDR3: CASSYGTDGYTF. The CDR3 nucleotides are TGTGCCAGCAGTTACGGGACTGATGGCTACACCTTC.

The chain combines TRBV19 with TRBJ1-3; D not certain. Looked up from germline, CDR1 is LNHDA and CDR2 is SQIVND (reference sequence). CDR3 length: 10 residues. Trimming pared 8 bases from V and 5 bases from J, leaving 4 bases between. CDR3 bases: TGTGCCAGTGCTAGAAACACCATATATTTT. As protein: CASARNTIYF.

In its sample, this clone was seen a few times. The rearrangement uses TRBV12-5 and TRBJ2-7, with D possibly TRBD2 on 5 matching bases. CDR3 size: 11 residues. Germline lookup yields CDR1 LGHNT and CDR2 FRNRAP. V dropped 4 bases and J dropped 4 bases, with 5 bases sitting between them. The CDR3, as DNA: TGTGCTAGTGGTTGGGAGTACGAGCAGTACTTC. This translates into CASGWEYEQYF.

The chain carries TRBV6-5 and TRBJ1-4; 8 positions agree with TRBD1. Trimming at V came to 6 bases and at J to 5 bases, leaving 5 bases not matched to a gene. Germline loops: CDR1 MNHEY, CDR2 SVGAGI. The CDR3 spans 14 residues. This chain's CDR3 is CASRPTGENEKLFF. In DNA, the CDR3 is TGTGCCAGCAGACCGACAGGGGAAAATGAAAAACTGTTTTTT.

This chain joins TRBV7-9 and TRBJ1-2, with D possibly TRBD1 on 5 matching bases. Germline CDR1 SEHNR, CDR2 FQNEAQ (reference sequence). The CDR3 has 13 residues. V was shortened by 0 bases and J by 5 bases, with 7 bases between the two germline ends. In DNA, the CDR3 is TGTGCCAGCAGCTTAGCGGGACTTTATGGCTACACCTTC. Translation: CASSLAGLYGYTF. The full variable domain, with the rest looked up from reference TRBV7-9 and TRBJ1-2, is DTGVSQNPRHKITKRGQNVTFRCDPISEHNRLYWYRQTLGQGPEFLTYFQNEAQLEKSRLLSDRFSAERPKGSFSTLEIQRTEQGDSAMYLCASSLAGLYGYTFGSGTRLTVV.

This chain connects TRBV29-1 to TRBJ1-1; TRBD1 agrees at 7 bases. The CDR3 consists of 12 residues. In germline, CDR1 is SQVTM, CDR2 ANQGSEA. The V segment lost 3 bases and the J segment 4 bases; nucleotides outside the gene matches: 2. The CDR3 here is CSVDRDSTEAFF. In DNA form, the CDR3 reads TGCAGCGTTGACAGGGACAGCACTGAAGCTTTCTTT.

V gene TRBV6-1 combines with J gene TRBJ1-3; D gene unclear. The CDR3 extends over 15 amino acids. The V gene lost 3 bases and the J gene lost 6 bases, with 15 bases spanning the gap. Germline lookup yields CDR1 MNHNS and CDR2 SASEGT. CDR3 in DNA: TGTGCCAGCAGTGATAGCTTTACTTTAGTAAACACCATATATTTT. Translating it yields CASSDSFTLVNTIYF.

The chain links TRBV6-2 or TRBV6-3 to TRBJ2-5; D might be TRBD2 (6 bases). CDR1 MNHEY and CDR2 SVGEGT come from the germline V gene. This CDR3 spans 14 amino acids. V shed 6 bases and J shed 0 bases, with 11 bases lying between them. CDR3 DNA sequence: TGTGCCAGCAGCGAACGGGACTACCAAGAGACCCAGTACTTC. Its translation: CASSERDYQETQYF.

This clone was counted a single time. V is TRBV5-5 and J is TRBJ1-2; D unresolved. CDR1 is SGHKS, CDR2 YYEKEE, per germline (reference sequence). V dropped 3 bases and J dropped 5 bases, with 11 bases sitting between them. The CDR3 runs to 13 residues. The chain's CDR3 is CASSSDWLYGYTF. The CDR3 DNA reads as TGTGCCAGCAGCTCCGACTGGTTATATGGCTACACCTTC.

The rearrangement joins TRBV4-3 to TRBJ1-6; D is perhaps TRBD1 (6 bases). CDR3 size: 17 residues. CDR1 and CDR2 (germline): LGHNA, YSLEER. V was clipped by 2 bases and J by 7 bases, with 18 bases between them. The CDR3 sequence: CASSQYLDRRVNSPLHF. The CDR3 DNA reads TGCGCCAGCAGCCAATATCTTGACAGGCGGGTAAATTCACCCCTCCACTTT.

The chain is built from TRBV18 and TRBJ1-6; D not certain. Trimming took 3 bases from V and 7 from J, leaving 25 bases between them. The CDR3 is 19 residues long. CDR1 and CDR2 (germline): KGHSH, LQKENI. This CDR3 is CASSPRDHQTLTTNSPLHF. The CDR3 DNA reads TGTGCCAGCTCACCTCGAGATCACCAGACTCTCACCACCAATTCACCCCTCCACTTT. Filled out from reference TRBV18 and TRBJ1-6, the complete variable domain reads NAGVMQNPRHLVRRRGQEARLRCSPMKGHSHVYWYRQLPEEGLKFMVYLQKENIIDESGMPKERFSAEFPKEGPSILRIQQVVRGDSAAYFCASSPRDHQTLTTNSPLHFGNGTRLTVT.

The rearrangement uses TRBV18 and TRBJ2-1; 10 nucleotides align to TRBD2. Germline CDR1 reads KGHSH; CDR2 reads LQKENI. The J segment lost 12 bases and the V segment lost 2 bases, leaving 13 bases of the junction unmatched. This CDR3 is built from 16 residues. The CDR3 region is CASSPIGGLAGERQFF. CDR3 nucleotide sequence: TGTGCCAGCTCACCAATTGGGGGCCTAGCGGGGGAACGGCAGTTCTTC.

V usage is TRBV5-1 and J usage is TRBJ2-7; 7 positions match TRBD2. Germline V gene sequence: CDR1 SGHRS, CDR2 YFSETQ. Trimming at V came to 8 bases and at J to 5 bases, leaving 13 bases not matched to a gene. The length of the CDR3 is 14 residues. Here the CDR3 DNA reads TGCGCCAGTTGTCCCTTGGGAGGGTTGGACGAGCAGTACTTC. It translates to CASCPLGGLDEQYF. Complete variable domain (other parts from reference TRBV5-1 and TRBJ2-7): KAGVTQTPRYLIKTRGQQVTLSCSPISGHRSVSWYQQTPGQGLQFLFEYFSETQRNKGNFPGRFSGRQFSNSRSEMNVSTLELGDSALYLCASCPLGGLDEQYFGPGTRLTVT.

The V call is TRBV5-1, the J call TRBJ1-5; TRBD1 agrees at 8 bases. Germline V gene lookup returns CDR1 SGHRS and CDR2 YFSETQ. The CDR3 length is 15 residues. Trimming at V came to 0 bases and at J to 5 bases, leaving 4 bases not matched to a gene. DNA for the CDR3: TGCGCCAGCAGCTTGGAACCAGGGGGCGATCAGCCCCAGCATTTT. Translating it yields CASSLEPGGDQPQHF.

The chain combines TRBV6-5 with TRBJ2-7; no reliable D call. The V gene's germline CDR1 is MNHEY and CDR2 SVGAGI. Trimming pared 8 bases from V and 6 bases from J, leaving 17 bases between. The CDR3 length is 13 residues. CDR3 region: CASSPVPNSEQYF. In nucleotides, the CDR3 is TGTGCCAGCTCACCGGTTCCTAACTCCGAGCAGTACTTC.

The chain carries TRBV6-4 and TRBJ2-3, with 8 positions matching TRBD2. CDR1 and CDR2 from the germline V gene are MRHNA and SNTAGT. The V segment lost 0 bases and the J segment 4 bases; nucleotides outside the gene matches: 3. This CDR3 has 15 amino acids. This CDR3 is CASSDSAGAADTQYF. CDR3 sequence (DNA): TGTGCCAGCAGTGACTCAGCGGGGGCGGCAGATACGCAGTATTTT.

The chain couples TRBV9 to TRBJ2-1; tentatively, D is TRBD2 (6 bases). CDR3 length: 15 residues. The germline V and J ends were trimmed by 4 bases and 0 bases, with 11 bases remaining between them. Looked up from germline, CDR1 is SGDLS and CDR2 is YYNGEE. CDR3 bases: TGTGCCAGCAGCATCGGGACTCTCTCCTACAATGAGCAGTTCTTC. It codes for CASSIGTLSYNEQFF.